Shown below are 9 T cell receptor beta chains from a single sample sequenced in a study of T cell repertoires in cytomegalovirus infection. TCRdb reprocessed the reads with MiXCR, giving one entry per CDR3 protein. The sample lists approximately 280,000 distinct CDR3 sequences, less than 25% occurring once. These receptors lack a known antigen. Specimen: cultured PBMCs, collected from culture after CMV antigen stimulation. The receptors originated from a human donor in good health (CMV status not recorded). Some clones in this sample may be carry-over from other donors' samples.

This clonotype was found many times. V and J are TRBV7-2 and TRBJ2-3, with 9 positions matching TRBD2. The CDR3 sequence is 15 residues long. The ends lost 9 bases at V and 4 bases at J; junction bases unmatched: 11. CDR1 and CDR2 from the germline V gene are SGHTA and FQGNSA. The CDR3 DNA is TGTGCCAGTCAAAAGACTAGCGGCAGATCAGATACGCAGTATTTT. Its protein product is CASQKTSGRSDTQYF.

The V gene is TRBV7-4, the J gene TRBJ1-2; D call uncertain. Trimming took off 3 bases at V and 4 bases at J, with 15 bases between the two ends. CDR3 length: 15 amino acids. Germline V gene lookup returns CDR1 SGHVT and CDR2 SQSDAQ. This CDR3 reads CASSFGRAPVYGYTF. For the CDR3, the DNA is TGTGCCAGCAGCTTCGGAAGGGCACCCGTCTATGGCTACACCTTC.

V is TRBV4-1 and J is TRBJ1-1; D is undetermined. The CDR3 spans 17 residues. V shed 0 bases and J shed 1 base, with 15 bases lying between them. The germline CDR1 and CDR2 sequences are MGHRA and YSYEKL. This CDR3 is CASSQDPPERPNTEAFF. CDR3 coding DNA: TGCGCCAGCAGCCAAGATCCCCCAGAAAGGCCGAACACTGAAGCTTTCTTT.

This sequence joins TRBV12-5 and TRBJ1-2, with no clear D. Trimming removed 11 bases at V and 1 base at J, with 14 bases between. This CDR3 comprises 13 residues. Germline V gene data show CDR1 as LGHNT and CDR2 as FRNRAP. The chain's CDR3 is CASTTDHNYGYTF. Here the CDR3 DNA reads TGTGCTTCGACAACCGATCATAACTATGGCTACACCTTC.

On this clonotype itself: A junction end diverges from the germline sequence, so it may reflect a read error. The V gene is TRBV4-3, the J gene TRBJ2-1; D uncertain. This CDR3 comprises 15 residues. Germline values: CDR1 LGHNA, CDR2 YSLEER. DNA of the CDR3: TGCGCCAGCAGCCAAGTTCTGGGCTCCTACAGTGAGCAGTTCTTC. It yields the protein CASSQVLGSYSEQFF.

This clonotype was seen many times. This sequence joins TRBV7-8 and TRBJ1-2; D is uncertain. V was trimmed by 5 bases and J by 5 bases, leaving 12 bases between them. This CDR3 region has 13 residues. In germline, CDR1 is SGHVS, CDR2 FQNEAQ. DNA of the CDR3: TGTGCCAGCAGCCTAGGCCTTTATTATGGCTACACCTTC. Translated, it gives CASSLGLYYGYTF.

This chain uses TRBV5-4 with TRBJ2-3; 10 bases map to TRBD2. There are 18 residues in the CDR3. Germline V CDR1 and CDR2: SGHNT, YYREEE (reference sequence). V lost 0 bases to trimming and J lost 6 bases; unmatched junction nucleotides: 13. CDR3 amino acids: CASSLVLESSGRSDTQYF. Written as DNA, the CDR3 is TGTGCCAGCAGCTTGGTTCTGGAAAGTAGCGGGAGGTCGGATACGCAGTATTTT.

In this sample, this clonotype turned up many times. This chain joins TRBV28 and TRBJ2-7, with D perhaps given as TRBD1 or TRBD2 (5 bases each). V was clipped by 0 bases and J by 0 bases, with 9 bases between them. Germline V gene sequence: CDR1 MDHEN, CDR2 SYDVKM. This CDR3 is built from 15 residues. The DNA of the CDR3 is TGTGCCAGCAGTTTATGGGGGACCAGCTCCTACGAGCAGTACTTC. Translating it yields CASSLWGTSSYEQYF.

This clonotype was detected a few times. The chain employs TRBV12-3 or TRBV12-4 and TRBJ2-3, with 8 bases identical to TRBD2. The trim removed 6 bases at V and 3 bases at J, leaving 8 bases unmatched. This CDR3 has 15 residues. The CDR3 is CASSRSSGSTDTQYF. CDR3 in DNA: TGTGCCAGCAGCCGGAGCAGCGGGAGTACAGATACGCAGTATTTT.